This T cell receptor beta chain was found in a study of T cell repertoires in ileal Crohn's disease. Study as a whole: All patients had surgery for stricturing (approximately 61%) or penetrating (around 39%) disease. General study results and limits: Mucosal expansions were suggested to be mainly CD8 T cells.

Remarks on this clone: Antigen unknown.

Here immunoSEQ multiplex PCR was the method, and the copy in TCRdb shows in-frame clones only, minus some. This sample has over 5,000 clones, with more than 75% found just once. The CDR3 is 16 amino acids. Per germline, CDR1 SGHRS and CDR2 YFSETQ. Unmatched junction bases numbered 5, after V lost 0 bases and J lost 1 base. The sorted cells were lamina propria lymphocytes from surgical specimens, first isolated by density gradient. The source of this sequence is an adult with Crohn's disease. Some clones in this sample may be carry-over from other donors' samples. The sample was CD4+ T cells from ileum. The V gene is TRBV5-1, the J gene TRBJ1-1; TRBD1 agrees at 8 bases. Here the CDR3 DNA reads TGCGCCAGCAGCTTGGGAATAGACAGGGGGAACACTGAAGCTTTCTTT. Encoded protein: CASSLGIDRGNTEAFF.